The 30 T cell receptor beta chains below were found in one sample sequenced in a study of blood T cell repertoires in COVID-19. Libraries were prepared by immunoSEQ multiplex PCR; TCRdb keeps only in-frame clonotypes and omits some of them. This table holds 470,000 or so clones, approximately 85% found once. The sequenced material came from peripheral blood. These receptors all come from a human donor in a cohort sampled during active COVID-19.

This clone was detected once. The chain links TRBV11-2 to TRBJ2-3, with 11 bases that match TRBD2. The CDR3 is 19 amino acids. Unmatched junction bases numbered 16, after V lost 5 bases and J lost 3 bases. Germline-derived CDR1 and CDR2 are SGHAT and FQNNGV. CDR3 sequence (DNA): TGTGCCAGCAGCCTGTTAAGGGAGGCCCTAGCGGGAGGTACAGATACGCAGTATTTT. Translated: CASSLLREALAGGTDTQYF.

This clone has only one observation. The rearrangement links TRBV30 to TRBJ1-2; TRBD1 might be the D (5 bases). The V and J ends lost 0 bases and 8 bases respectively, with 13 bases between them. Per germline, CDR1 GTSNPN and CDR2 SVGIG (reference sequence). The CDR3 sequence is 13 residues long. The DNA for the CDR3 is TGTGCCTGGAGTGTCGGGGGGGATGGGGGCTACACCTTC. Translated, it gives CAWSVGGDGGYTF.

This clone was seen a handful of times. The chain uses TRBV9 and TRBJ2-3; D remains unclear. This CDR3 has 14 residues. The V gene lost 2 bases and the J gene lost 4 bases, with 11 bases spanning the gap. Per germline, CDR1 SGDLS and CDR2 YYNGEE. The CDR3, as DNA: TGTGCCAGCAGCGTTCGTTTCGGAGCAGATACGCAGTATTTT. Translation: CASSVRFGADTQYF.

The rearrangement links TRBV6-5 to TRBJ2-7; 14 bases are a match to TRBD2. V gave up 5 bases and J gave up 7 bases; unmatched junction bases: 4. The CDR3 has 14 residues. The V gene's germline CDR1 is MNHEY and CDR2 SVGAGI. CDR3 in DNA: TGTGCCAGCAGTAGCGGGACTAGCGGGAGAGAGCAGTACTTC. This gives the protein CASSSGTSGREQYF.

Notes on this clone: In the same sample, other DNA sequences code for this CDR3. The genes are TRBV14 and TRBJ1-2; maybe TRBD1 (6 bases). Trimming took 4 bases from V and 2 from J, leaving 8 bases between them. The CDR3 has 13 residues. Germline CDR1 and CDR2: SGHDN and FVKESK. CDR3 bases: TGTGCCAGCAGCCTGGACAGCAACTATGGCTACACCTTC. It specifies CASSLDSNYGYTF.

The chain combines TRBV21-1 with TRBJ2-6; TRBD2 was called by the table and not checked on the DNA. TRBV21-1 is a pseudogene segment. This CDR3 region has 16 residues. Here the CDR3 DNA reads TGTGCCACCGCTAAGGGGGGGGCGATTGGAGCCAACGTCCTGACTTTC. Translated: CATAKGGAIGANVLTF.

The chain uses TRBV4-3 and TRBJ2-1, with TRBD2 matching over 10 bases. Per the germline V gene, CDR1 is LGHNA and CDR2 is YSLEER. After removal of 1 base from V and 7 bases from J, the junction contained 7 bases not matched to a gene. The CDR3 runs to 16 residues. The CDR3 reads CASSQVWPSGRNEQFF. The CDR3 nucleotides are TGCGCCAGCAGCCAAGTTTGGCCTAGCGGGAGAAATGAGCAGTTCTTC.

The gene calls are TRBV5-1 and TRBJ2-1; 7 bases line up with TRBD1. From germline, CDR1 is SGHRS and CDR2 YFSETQ. The CDR3 extends over 14 amino acids. V gave up 6 bases and J gave up 4 bases; unmatched junction bases: 7. The CDR3 bases are TGCGCCAGCAAAACAGGGGAGATATACAATGAGCAGTTCTTC. Its translation is CASKTGEIYNEQFF.

The chain couples TRBV18 to TRBJ1-4; no clear D. Looked up from germline, CDR1 is KGHSH and CDR2 is LQKENI. The CDR3 sequence is 15 residues long. The ends were cut back, 4 bases at V and 10 bases at J, with 19 bases in the middle. CDR3 region: CASSLQRPITGKLFF. The CDR3 DNA follows: TGTGCCAGCTCACTTCAAAGACCAATAACGGGAAAACTGTTTTTT.

J is TRBJ1-5 and V is TRBV6-2 or TRBV6-3, with D unresolved. In germline, CDR1 is MNHEY, CDR2 SVGEGT. This CDR3 is built from 13 residues. Trimming took 2 bases from V and 6 from J, leaving 8 bases between them. The CDR3 loop reads CASSYREGQPQHF. In DNA form, the CDR3 reads TGTGCCAGCAGTTACAGGGAGGGTCAGCCCCAGCATTTT.

The chain links TRBV6-5 to TRBJ1-3, with D unresolved. This CDR3 has 16 residues. Trimming left V 0 bases short and J 5 bases short, with 14 bases between. Germline V gene sequence: CDR1 MNHEY, CDR2 SVGAGI. The CDR3 loop is CASSYSSGSLRNTIYF. The CDR3 coding sequence is TGTGCCAGCAGTTACTCTTCGGGGTCCCTCCGAAACACCATATATTTT.

The rearrangement links TRBV19 to TRBJ1-5, with TRBD1 matching over 7 bases. V gave up 10 bases and J gave up 1 base; unmatched junction bases: 16. The CDR3 runs to 17 residues. Germline V gene sequence: CDR1 LNHDA, CDR2 SQIVND (reference sequence). The CDR3 DNA sequence: TGTGCCACTTCCGGGACAGCGCTGGGGAAGAGCAATCAGCCCCAGCATTTT. It encodes CATSGTALGKSNQPQHF. The variable domain in full, completed from reference TRBV19 and TRBJ1-5, reads DGGITQSPKYLFRKEGQNVTLSCEQNLNHDAMYWYRQDPGQGLRLIYYSQIVNDFQKGDIAEGYSVSREKKESFPLTVTSAQKNPTAFYLCATSGTALGKSNQPQHFGDGTRLSIL.

This rearrangement joins TRBV27 to TRBJ1-1, with D uncertain. V gave up 5 bases and J gave up 7 bases, with 23 bases separating them. CDR3 length equals 16 residues. CDR1 and CDR2 (germline): MNHEY, SMNVEV (reference sequence). The CDR3, as DNA: TGTGCCAGCAGTCCCATCCTCACACGCGCACCGGGTGAAGCTTTCTTT. Translated: CASSPILTRAPGEAFF.

The V gene is TRBV12-3 or TRBV12-4, the J gene TRBJ2-6; tentatively, D is TRBD1 (6 bases). Trimming took off 9 bases at V and 2 bases at J, with 8 bases between the two ends. The CDR3 runs to 13 residues. The CDR3 spells CASNRAGANVLTF. CDR3 coding DNA: TGTGCCAGTAACAGGGCTGGGGCCAACGTCCTGACTTTC.

The chain is built from TRBV30 and TRBJ1-6; 8 nucleotides match TRBD1. Germline V gene lookup returns CDR1 GTSNPN and CDR2 SVGIG (reference sequence). This CDR3 is 15 amino acids long. The ends lost 4 bases at V and 9 bases at J; junction bases unmatched: 11. DNA of the CDR3: TGTGCCTGGATTGCCCGGGACAGGCGGAGTTCACCCCTCCACTTT. Protein product: CAWIARDRRSSPLHF.

The rearrangement joins TRBV5-1 to TRBJ1-2; 10 bases match TRBD1. The junction had 12 bases not matched to a gene; V was cut back by 7 bases and J by 6 bases. CDR3 length: 15 amino acids. Germline CDR1 is SGHRS and CDR2 is YFSETQ. The CDR3 sequence is CASRLGWTGGNGYTF. Written as DNA, the CDR3 is TGCGCCAGCCGCCTTGGGTGGACAGGGGGTAATGGCTACACCTTC. Drawing the rest from reference TRBV5-1 and TRBJ1-2, the complete variable domain is KAGVTQTPRYLIKTRGQQVTLSCSPISGHRSVSWYQQTPGQGLQFLFEYFSETQRNKGNFPGRFSGRQFSNSRSEMNVSTLELGDSALYLCASRLGWTGGNGYTFGSGTRLTVV.

V usage is TRBV9 and J usage is TRBJ1-2; 9 nucleotides agree with TRBD1. CDR1 and CDR2 from the germline V gene are SGDLS and YYNGEE. The V gene end was trimmed by 0 bases and the J gene end by 7 bases; junction bases not matched to a gene: 4. The CDR3 has 14 amino acids. The DNA for the CDR3 is TGTGCCAGCAGCGTAGCTACAGGGGGCGCTGGCTACACCTTC. Residues: CASSVATGGAGYTF.

The chain uses TRBV10-3 and TRBJ1-1, with no clear D. V was pared by 5 bases and J by 1 base, with 11 bases between. This CDR3 is 14 amino acids long. Germline V gene sequence: CDR1 ENHRY, CDR2 SYGVKD. The CDR3 reads CAISSRGRNTEAFF. In DNA form, the CDR3 reads TGTGCCATCAGTTCACGGGGAAGGAACACTGAAGCTTTCTTT.

The chain carries TRBV29-1 and TRBJ1-1; TRBD1 is a possible D gene (6 bases). Germline assignment: CDR1 SQVTM and CDR2 ANQGSEA. Trimming took off 7 bases at V and 0 bases at J, with 12 bases between the two ends. The CDR3 length is 13 residues. The CDR3, as DNA: TGCAGCGCGGCTGACAGGATGAACACTGAAGCTTTCTTT. Translated: CSAADRMNTEAFF. Combining the CDR3 with reference TRBV29-1 and TRBJ1-1 gives the whole variable domain SAVISQKPSRDICQRGTSLTIQCQVDSQVTMMFWYRQQPGQSLTLIATANQGSEATYESGFVIDKFPISRPNLTFSTLTVSNMSPEDSSIYLCSAADRMNTEAFFGQGTRLTVV.

The gene calls are TRBV11-2 and TRBJ2-1; TRBD2 aligns across 10 bases. The V segment lost 1 base and the J segment 9 bases; nucleotides outside the gene matches: 12. Germline CDR1 and CDR2: SGHAT and FQNNGV. CDR3 size: 17 residues. In DNA, the CDR3 is TGTGCCAGCAGCTTAGGATTCGGGACTAGCGTCAGGGTTGAGCAGTTCTTC. It specifies CASSLGFGTSVRVEQFF.

V is TRBV6-5 and J is TRBJ1-1; D uncertain. CDR1 is MNHEY and CDR2 is SVGAGI in the germline V gene. The CDR3 is 11 residues long. The germline V and J ends were trimmed by 8 bases and 6 bases, with 10 bases remaining between them. The CDR3 sequence is CASRRGAEAFF. In nucleotides, the CDR3 is TGTGCCAGCCGTCGGGGAGCTGAAGCTTTCTTT.

The V gene is TRBV29-1, the J gene TRBJ1-4, with 8 bases aligning to TRBD1. CDR3 length: 15 amino acids. Trimming took 5 bases from V and 4 from J; bases not matched to a gene: 9. Germline CDR1 reads SQVTM; CDR2 reads ANQGSEA. This CDR3 reads CSVTSQGAGNEKLFF. DNA for the CDR3: TGCAGCGTTACCTCGCAGGGGGCAGGTAATGAAAAACTGTTTTTT.

The V gene is TRBV20-1, the J gene TRBJ1-3; tentatively, D is TRBD1 (6 bases). From germline, CDR1 is DFQATT and CDR2 SNEGSKA (reference sequence). V was shortened by 6 bases and J by 11 bases, with 14 bases between the two germline ends. CDR3 length equals 11 residues. The CDR3 spells CSAPRDIAIYF. CDR3 in DNA: TGCAGTGCCCCACGGGACATCGCCATATATTTT.

The V call is TRBV6-5, the J call TRBJ2-1; TRBD1 aligns across 7 bases. Germline values: CDR1 MNHEY, CDR2 SVGAGI. The CDR3 totals 16 residues. Trimming took 4 bases from V and 3 from J; bases not matched to a gene: 9. CDR3 sequence (DNA): TGTGCCAGCAGTTGGGGACAGCAGTCCGGCTACAATGAGCAGTTCTTC. Translated: CASSWGQQSGYNEQFF.

Only one count was recorded for this clone. The genes are TRBV19 and TRBJ2-7; tentatively, D is TRBD2 (6 bases). Germline CDR1 reads LNHDA; CDR2 reads SQIVND (reference sequence). Between the trimmed V and J ends, which lost 8 bases and 7 bases, there was a span of 12 bases. This CDR3 comprises 11 residues. The CDR3 bases are TGTGCCAGTTCGACTGGGGGGGAGCAGTACTTC. It codes for CASSTGGEQYF.

In its sample, this clone was seen once. The CDR3: CASSSLKGLAGQTGELFF. The CDR3 DNA follows: TGTGCCAGCAGTTCCCTAAAAGGACTAGCGGGACAGACCGGGGAGCTGTTTTTT. The V gene is TRBV5-6, the J gene TRBJ2-2; TRBD2 matches 12 bases. V was clipped by 5 bases and J by 5 bases; unmatched bases: 13. The CDR3 has 18 amino acids. CDR1 is SGHDT and CDR2 is YYEEEE in the germline V gene.

In its sample, this clone was seen a few times. This chain links TRBV7-6 with TRBJ1-1, with a tentative D call TRBD1 (5 bases). Germline V gene sequence: CDR1 SGHVS, CDR2 FNYEAQ. The CDR3 covers 13 residues. V was clipped by 4 bases and J by 6 bases, with 12 bases between them. The CDR3 loop reads CASSSGSGAEAFF. Here the CDR3 DNA reads TGTGCCAGCAGCTCAGGGTCGGGGGCTGAAGCTTTCTTT.

The chain employs TRBV27 and TRBJ2-2; 8 positions match TRBD2. The trim removed 1 base at V and 8 bases at J, leaving 3 bases unmatched. The CDR3 has 14 residues. Germline values: CDR1 MNHEY, CDR2 SMNVEV (reference sequence). The CDR3: CASSLWREAGELFF. In nucleotides, the CDR3 is TGTGCCAGCAGTTTATGGCGGGAGGCTGGGGAGCTGTTTTTT.

This rearrangement joins TRBV25-1 to TRBJ2-3; D is possibly TRBD1 (6 bases). The CDR3 is 15 residues long. Germline assignment: CDR1 MGHDK and CDR2 SYGVNS. Trimming left V 2 bases short and J 2 bases short, with 11 bases between. CDR3 DNA sequence: TGTGCCAGCAGTGAAGGGGGCGGGTTCACAGATACGCAGTATTTT. As protein: CASSEGGGFTDTQYF.

The chain uses TRBV6-5 and TRBJ1-2; 8 bases agree with TRBD1. V shed 6 bases, J shed 4 bases, and the junction held 7 bases outside the gene matches. Germline loops: CDR1 MNHEY, CDR2 SVGAGI. CDR3 length: 14 amino acids. The CDR3 DNA follows: TGTGCCAGCAGCAGGACAGGGTGGGGCTATGGCTACACCTTC. Protein: CASSRTGWGYGYTF.